The 15 T cell receptor beta chains below were found in one sample sequenced in a study of blood T cell repertoires in COVID-19. The repertoire was sequenced with immunoSEQ multiplex PCR; TCRdb's copy has only in-frame clones and lacks some. In the table there are fewer than 200,000 clones, 83% of which are singletons. The material sequenced was peripheral blood. The receptors derive from a woman aged 80 or older with acute or convalescent COVID-19.

The chain joins TRBV28 to TRBJ1-2; 7 bases are a match to TRBD1. The germline CDR1 and CDR2 sequences are MDHEN and SYDVKM. With 4 bases clipped from V and 4 bases from J, the junction kept 9 bases outside the gene matches. The CDR3 has 15 residues. CDR3 loop: CASSSPGQASYGYTF. CDR3 DNA sequence: TGTGCCAGCAGTTCCCCTGGACAGGCGTCCTATGGCTACACCTTC.

The CDR3 region is CAWGETGLNTEAFF. CDR3 DNA sequence: TGTGCCTGGGGGGAGACCGGGTTGAACACTGAAGCTTTCTTT. The V gene is TRBV30, the J gene TRBJ1-1, with D unresolved. Germline V gene sequence: CDR1 GTSNPN, CDR2 SVGIG (reference sequence). The CDR3 runs 14 residues. Trimming pared 5 bases from V and 0 bases from J, leaving 13 bases between.

The chain joins TRBV28 to TRBJ1-3; D is possibly TRBD1 (6 bases). This CDR3 comprises 15 residues. Germline CDR1 MDHEN, CDR2 SYDVKM. V dropped 10 bases and J dropped 0 bases, with 16 bases sitting between them. The CDR3 coding sequence is TGTGCCACGCTACAGGGTTTGCTCTCTGGAAACACCATATATTTT. It is translated as CATLQGLLSGNTIYF.

This chain links TRBV6-1 with TRBJ2-7, with D perhaps TRBD2 (5 bases). V gave up 5 bases and J gave up 9 bases, with 14 bases separating them. Germline CDR1 reads MNHNS; CDR2 reads SASEGT. This CDR3 contains 12 residues. The CDR3 is CASSTGREGQYF. CDR3 in DNA: TGTGCCAGCAGTACCGGTCGAGAGGGGCAGTACTTC.

The chain is built from TRBV11-2 and TRBJ2-1; TRBD2 agrees at 10 bases. This CDR3 region has 16 residues. The J segment lost 8 bases and the V segment lost 5 bases, leaving 12 bases of the junction unmatched. CDR1 is SGHAT and CDR2 is FQNNGV in the germline V gene. Here the CDR3 DNA reads TGTGCCAGCAGCCCCCACGGGGTAGCGGGGGGCGATGAGCAGTTCTTC. Residues: CASSPHGVAGGDEQFF.

The genes are TRBV5-1 and TRBJ2-5; 9 nucleotides line up with TRBD1. The V and J ends lost 4 bases and 5 bases, in that order; junction bases with no gene match: 9. This CDR3 comprises 15 residues. Germline lookup yields CDR1 SGHRS and CDR2 YFSETQ. The CDR3 reads CASSPQSQGAETQYF. As DNA, the CDR3 is TGCGCCAGCAGCCCCCAATCACAGGGGGCGGAGACCCAGTACTTC.

This clone has a handful of counts. This sample also contains other DNA sequences that code for the same CDR3. The rearrangement uses TRBV28 and TRBJ2-2; a possible D gene is TRBD2 (6 bases). Germline CDR1 and CDR2: MDHEN and SYDVKM. The V end lost 3 bases, the J end lost 2 bases, and 10 bases lay between the germline ends. CDR3 size: 15 residues. For the CDR3, the DNA is TGTGCCAGCAGTTTGGGACTCTTCAACACCGGGGAGCTGTTTTTT. Translation gives CASSLGLFNTGELFF. The whole variable domain, remainder taken from reference TRBV28 and TRBJ2-2, is DVKVTQSSRYLVKRTGEKVFLECVQDMDHENMFWYRQDPGLGLRLIYFSYDVKMKEKGDIPEGYSVSREKKERFSLILESASTNQTSMYLCASSLGLFNTGELFFGEGSRLTVL.

The chain carries TRBV19 and TRBJ2-1; TRBD1 agrees at 8 bases. Per the germline V gene, CDR1 is LNHDA and CDR2 is SQIVND (reference sequence). J gave up 3 bases and V 0 bases, and 1 base lay outside the gene matches. CDR3 length: 15 residues. The CDR3 reads CASSIDDRGYNEQFF. The DNA of the CDR3 is TGTGCCAGTAGTATAGACGACAGGGGCTACAATGAGCAGTTCTTC.

This sequence joins TRBV2 and TRBJ2-5; TRBD2 aligns across 9 bases. The junction had 4 bases not matched to a gene; V was cut back by 9 bases and J by 2 bases. The CDR3 sequence is 13 residues long. Germline-derived CDR1 and CDR2 are SNHLY and FYNNEI. CDR3: CASCLAGQETQYF. CDR3 bases: TGTGCCAGTTGCCTAGCGGGACAAGAGACCCAGTACTTC.

The chain joins TRBV6-1 to TRBJ2-4, with 9 bases matching TRBD1. In germline, CDR1 is MNHNS, CDR2 SASEGT. Trimming cost V 1 base and J 0 bases; bases outside gene matches: 10. The CDR3 runs to 19 residues. CDR3 loop: CASSEVRGTGTLAKNIQYF. Written as DNA, the CDR3 is TGTGCCAGCAGTGAAGTTAGGGGGACAGGGACTCTAGCCAAAAACATTCAGTACTTC.

The rearrangement uses TRBV6-2 or TRBV6-3 and TRBJ1-6, with 8 positions matching TRBD1. Germline-derived CDR1 and CDR2 are MNHEY and SVGEGT. V shed 2 bases, J shed 7 bases, and the junction held 1 base outside the gene matches. The CDR3 is 14 amino acids. The CDR3 is CASSYRTGNSPLHF. CDR3 nucleotide sequence: TGTGCCAGCAGTTACAGGACAGGGAATTCACCCCTCCACTTT.

This sequence joins TRBV10-2 and TRBJ2-1; 7 nucleotides align to TRBD2. In germline, CDR1 is WSHSY, CDR2 SAAADI. This CDR3 contains 18 residues. V was clipped by 1 base and J by 4 bases; unmatched bases: 13. Here the CDR3 reads CASSEFPPVSGLYNEQFF. For the CDR3, the DNA is TGCGCCAGCAGTGAGTTTCCACCAGTTAGCGGGCTTTACAATGAGCAGTTCTTC.

The chain links TRBV14 to TRBJ1-2, with D tentatively TRBD1 (5 bases). Germline CDR1 SGHDN, CDR2 FVKESK. Trimming took 4 bases from V and 7 from J, leaving 22 bases between them. The CDR3 is 16 amino acids. CDR3 sequence: CASSLTLSGNRGGYTF. CDR3 sequence (DNA): TGTGCCAGCAGCCTCACTCTTTCAGGGAATAGGGGTGGCTACACCTTC.

V usage is TRBV3-1 (or the pseudogene TRBV3-2) and J usage is TRBJ2-1; D unclear. The CDR3 sequence is 15 residues long. The V gene's germline CDR1 is LGHDT and CDR2 YNNKEL (reference sequence). The germline V and J ends were trimmed by 5 bases and 0 bases, with 11 bases remaining between them. The CDR3, as DNA: TGTGCCAGCAGCTTAGACTCGAGCTCCTACAATGAGCAGTTCTTC. It is translated as CASSLDSSSYNEQFF.

The chain joins TRBV5-1 to TRBJ2-7; D unresolved. V was clipped by 1 base and J by 3 bases, with 8 bases between them. The germline gives CDR1 SGHRS, CDR2 YFSETQ. The CDR3 totals 13 residues. The chain's CDR3 is CASSLSSSYEQYF. DNA for the CDR3: TGCGCCAGCAGCTTGAGTTCTAGCTACGAGCAGTACTTC.